The rows below give T cell receptor beta chains drawn from one sample of a study of T-cell memory formation after mild COVID-19. TCRdb fed the 5' RACE reads into MiXCR, producing one record per CDR3 protein. The sample has fewer than 600,000 distinct CDR3 sequences, roughly a fifth seen once. Specimen: PBMCs or a T cell subset sorted from them (not recorded which). Receptor source: an adult woman who had mild COVID-19 (a few samples of this study predate the infection). Cell type and time point are not known. CDR3s include the opening cysteine and the closing phenylalanine or tryptophan. The D gene is left open where the match is weak. The listing skips clone size in some rows; elsewhere it reads once, few, many or a size class.

abundance	j_gene	d_gene	v_gene	CDR3aa	CDR3nt
NA	TRBJ2-4	TRBD2	TRBV12-3/TRBV12-4	CASSRSGSGRENIQYF	TGTGCCAGCAGCCGGTCGGGTAGCGGGAGGGAAAACATTCAGTACTTC
few	TRBJ2-1	TRBD1	TRBV14	CASSQFYRGYAEQFF	TGTGCCAGCAGCCAATTCTACAGGGGTTATGCTGAGCAGTTCTTC
few	TRBJ2-2	NA	TRBV15	CATSSPPAGRGELFF	TGTGCCACCAGCAGCCCACCGGCGGGGCGCGGGGAGCTGTTTTTT
NA	TRBJ2-5	TRBD2	TRBV7-8	CASSPGGRSAAETQYF	TGTGCCAGCAGCCCGGGGGGGAGGTCCGCGGCGGAGACCCAGTACTTC
few	TRBJ2-4	NA	TRBV11-2	CASSPGSGLAKNIQYF	TGTGCCAGCAGCCCGGGCTCCGGGTTAGCCAAAAACATTCAGTACTTC
NA	TRBJ2-7	NA	TRBV7-6	CASSLGVSETYEQYF	TGTGCCAGCAGCTTAGGGGTTTCGGAAACCTACGAGCAGTACTTC
few	TRBJ2-4	NA	TRBV28	CASSFRRNLAKNIQYF	TGTGCCAGCAGTTTTAGGAGAAACCTAGCCAAAAACATTCAGTACTTC
NA	TRBJ2-7	TRBD2	TRBV10-3	CAISAIEQGGGYGEQYF	TGTGCCATCAGCGCTATCGAACAAGGCGGGGGATATGGAGAGCAGTACTTC
few	TRBJ2-1	NA	TRBV5-4	CATRDAPNEQFF	TGTGCCACCCGGGACGCCCCGAATGAGCAGTTCTTC
few	TRBJ2-6	NA	TRBV4-1	CASSPLGRRSGANVLTF	TGCGCCAGCAGCCCCCTAGGACGGCGCTCTGGGGCCAACGTCCTGACTTTC
few	TRBJ2-3	NA	TRBV3-1	CASSRPGVIRNTDTQYF	TGTGCCAGCAGCAGACCGGGAGTCATCCGGAACACAGATACGCAGTATTTT
NA	TRBJ2-5	NA	TRBV3-1	CASSQGTGDQETQYF	TGTGCCAGCAGCCAAGGGACTGGGGACCAAGAGACCCAGTACTTC
few	TRBJ2-1	NA	TRBV9	CASSVANNEQFF	TGTGCCAGCAGCGTAGCGAACAATGAGCAGTTCTTC